The T cell receptor (beta chain) under discussion was sequenced for a study of cytomegalovirus exposure and HLA in healthy donors. Across the study: The study's early data release held about 85 million unique TCRs from HLA-typed donors.

The PCR ran on 60 Vbeta and 13 Jbeta primers. Profiled with immunoSEQ multiplex PCR; TCRdb holds only in-frame clones, not every one. The data hold 150,000 or so clones, with 75% observed a single time. J was trimmed by 1 base and V by 8 bases; bases with no gene match: 7. The CDR3 consists of 15 residues. Per germline, CDR1 SNHLY and CDR2 FYNNEI. General study points: Productive status was seen about 87% or about 30% of the time for most TCR beta V segments in an earlier analysis.

On this clone itself: Its antigen is unknown.

The chain has TRBV2 and TRBJ2-1; 8 bases agree with TRBD2. The sample consisted of PBMCs. This receptor was taken from a female donor in good health and CMV-seronegative. The CDR3 is CASGTGTSSYNEQFF. In DNA, the CDR3 is TGTGCCAGCGGAACCGGGACTAGTTCCTACAATGAGCAGTTCTTC.